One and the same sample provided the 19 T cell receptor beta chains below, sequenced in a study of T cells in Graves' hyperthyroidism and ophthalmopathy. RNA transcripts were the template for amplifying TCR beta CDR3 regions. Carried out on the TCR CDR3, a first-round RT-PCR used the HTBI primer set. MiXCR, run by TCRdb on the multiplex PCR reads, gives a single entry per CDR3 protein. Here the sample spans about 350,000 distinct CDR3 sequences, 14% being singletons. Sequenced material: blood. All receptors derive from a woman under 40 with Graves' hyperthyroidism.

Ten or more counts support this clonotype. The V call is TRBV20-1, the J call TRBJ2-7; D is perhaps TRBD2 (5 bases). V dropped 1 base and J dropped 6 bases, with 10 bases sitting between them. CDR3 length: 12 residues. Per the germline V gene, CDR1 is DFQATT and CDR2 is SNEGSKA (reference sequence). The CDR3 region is CSARVGEREQYF. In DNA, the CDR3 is TGCAGTGCTAGAGTCGGGGAACGCGAGCAGTACTTC.

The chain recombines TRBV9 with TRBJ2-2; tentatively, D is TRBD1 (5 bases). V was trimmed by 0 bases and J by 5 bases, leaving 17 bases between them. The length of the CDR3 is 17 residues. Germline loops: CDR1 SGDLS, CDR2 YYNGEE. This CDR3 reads CASSVEIRAGRTGELFF. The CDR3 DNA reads TGTGCCAGCAGCGTAGAAATCCGCGCAGGGCGAACCGGGGAGCTGTTTTTT. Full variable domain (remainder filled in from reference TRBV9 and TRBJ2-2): DSGVTQTPKHLITATGQRVTLRCSPRSGDLSVYWYQQSLDQGLQFLIQYYNGEERAKGNILERFSAQQFPDLHSELNLSSLELGDSALYFCASSVEIRAGRTGELFFGEGSRLTVL.

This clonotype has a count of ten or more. The DNA of the CDR3 is TGTGCCAGCAGTTACGGGGGGCGGCAAGAGACCCAGTACTTC. It yields the protein CASSYGGRQETQYF. J is TRBJ2-5 and V is TRBV6-5, with D possibly called TRBD1 or TRBD2 (6 bases each). Germline CDR1 and CDR2: MNHEY and SVGAGI. This CDR3 comprises 14 residues. Trimming removed 2 bases from V and 2 bases from J, with 9 bases in between.

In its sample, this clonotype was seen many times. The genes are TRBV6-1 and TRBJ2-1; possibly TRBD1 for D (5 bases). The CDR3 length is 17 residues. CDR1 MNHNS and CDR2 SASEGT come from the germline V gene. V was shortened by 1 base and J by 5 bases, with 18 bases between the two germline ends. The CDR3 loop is CASSEGLGPTFDNEQFF. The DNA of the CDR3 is TGTGCCAGCAGTGAAGGACTGGGGCCAACTTTCGACAATGAGCAGTTCTTC.

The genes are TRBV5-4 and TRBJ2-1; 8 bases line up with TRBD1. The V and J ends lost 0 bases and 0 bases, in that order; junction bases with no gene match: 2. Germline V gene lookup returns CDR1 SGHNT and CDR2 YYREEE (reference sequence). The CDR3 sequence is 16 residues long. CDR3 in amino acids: CASSLGDRSSYNEQFF. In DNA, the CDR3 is TGTGCCAGCAGCTTGGGGGACAGGAGCTCCTACAATGAGCAGTTCTTC.

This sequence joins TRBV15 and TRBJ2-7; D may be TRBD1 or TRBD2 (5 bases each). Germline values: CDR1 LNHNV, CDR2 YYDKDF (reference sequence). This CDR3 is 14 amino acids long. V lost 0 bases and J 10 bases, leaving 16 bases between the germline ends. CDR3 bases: TGTGCCACCAGCAGAGACCGTACAGGCCGGGAACAGTACTTC. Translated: CATSRDRTGREQYF.

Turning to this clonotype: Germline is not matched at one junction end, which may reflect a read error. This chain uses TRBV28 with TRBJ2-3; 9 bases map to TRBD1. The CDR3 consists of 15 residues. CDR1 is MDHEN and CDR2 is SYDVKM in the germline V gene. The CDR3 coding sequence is TGTGCCTGCAGGGGACAGGGAGGGAGGACAGATACGCAGTATTTT. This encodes CACRGQGGRTDTQYF. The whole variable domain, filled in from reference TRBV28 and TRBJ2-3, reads DVKVTQSSRYLVKRTGEKVFLECVQDMDHENMFWYRQDPGLGLRLIYFSYDVKMKEKGDIPEGYSVSREKKERFSLILESASTNQTSMYLCACRGQGGRTDTQYFGPGTRLTVL.

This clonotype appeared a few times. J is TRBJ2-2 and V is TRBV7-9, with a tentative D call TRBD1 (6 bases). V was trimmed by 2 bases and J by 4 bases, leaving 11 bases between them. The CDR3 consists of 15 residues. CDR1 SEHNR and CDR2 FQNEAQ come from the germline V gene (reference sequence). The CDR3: CASSLFVGATGELFF. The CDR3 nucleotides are TGTGCCAGCAGCTTATTTGTGGGGGCCACCGGGGAGCTGTTTTTT.

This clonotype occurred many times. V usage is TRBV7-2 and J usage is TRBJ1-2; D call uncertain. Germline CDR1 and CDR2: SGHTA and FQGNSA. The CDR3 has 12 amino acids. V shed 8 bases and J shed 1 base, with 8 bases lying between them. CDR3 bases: TGTGCCAGCGGTGGACGTAACTATGGCTACACCTTC. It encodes CASGGRNYGYTF.

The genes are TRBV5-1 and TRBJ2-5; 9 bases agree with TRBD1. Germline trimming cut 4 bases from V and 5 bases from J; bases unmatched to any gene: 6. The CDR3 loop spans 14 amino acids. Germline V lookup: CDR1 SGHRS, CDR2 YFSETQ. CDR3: CASSVQGARETQYF. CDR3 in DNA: TGCGCCAGCAGCGTACAGGGGGCGAGGGAGACCCAGTACTTC.

CDR3 protein: CSAKSSQGQPNTGELFF. The CDR3 DNA reads TGCAGTGCTAAGAGTTCCCAGGGACAGCCGAACACCGGGGAGCTGTTTTTT. This chain connects TRBV20-1 to TRBJ2-2; 7 nucleotides match TRBD1. The CDR3 extends over 17 amino acids. Germline CDR1 is DFQATT and CDR2 is SNEGSKA (reference sequence). V lost 4 bases, J lost 0 bases, and 11 bases stayed unmatched.

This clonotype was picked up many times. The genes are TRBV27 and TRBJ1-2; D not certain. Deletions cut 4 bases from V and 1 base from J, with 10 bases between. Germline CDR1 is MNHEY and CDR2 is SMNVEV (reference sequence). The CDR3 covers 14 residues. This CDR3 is CASSSHHLNYGYTF. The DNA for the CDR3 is TGTGCCAGCAGTTCCCATCACCTTAACTATGGCTACACCTTC.

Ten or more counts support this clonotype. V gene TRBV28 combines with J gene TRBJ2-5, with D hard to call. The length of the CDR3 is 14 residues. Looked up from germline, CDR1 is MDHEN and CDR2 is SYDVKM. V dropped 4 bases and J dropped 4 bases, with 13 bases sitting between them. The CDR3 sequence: CASSSEVTVETQYF. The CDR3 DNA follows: TGTGCCAGCAGTTCCGAGGTCACGGTAGAGACCCAGTACTTC.

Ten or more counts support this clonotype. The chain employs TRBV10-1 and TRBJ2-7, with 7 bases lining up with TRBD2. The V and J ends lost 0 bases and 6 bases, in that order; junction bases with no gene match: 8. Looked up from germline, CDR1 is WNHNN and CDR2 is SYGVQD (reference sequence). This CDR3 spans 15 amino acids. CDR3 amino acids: CASSESGGRSGEQYF. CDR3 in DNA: TGCGCCAGCAGTGAGTCCGGCGGGAGATCTGGCGAGCAGTACTTC.

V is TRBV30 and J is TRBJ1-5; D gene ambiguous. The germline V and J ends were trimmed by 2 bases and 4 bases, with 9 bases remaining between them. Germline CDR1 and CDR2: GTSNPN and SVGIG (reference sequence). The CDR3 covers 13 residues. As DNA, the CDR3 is TGTGCCTGGAGTCGGCAGACAAATCAGCCCCAGCATTTT. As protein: CAWSRQTNQPQHF.

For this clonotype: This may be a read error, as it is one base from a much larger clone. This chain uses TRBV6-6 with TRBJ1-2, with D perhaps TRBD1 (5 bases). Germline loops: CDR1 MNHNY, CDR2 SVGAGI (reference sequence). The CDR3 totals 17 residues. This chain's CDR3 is CASSYSALWGQVYGCTF. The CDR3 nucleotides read TGTGCCAGCAGTTACTCAGCCCTCTGGGGCCAGGTCTATGGCTGCACCTTC.

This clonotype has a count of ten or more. The CDR3 loop is CASTQPTSSYNSPLHF. The DNA for the CDR3 is TGTGCCAGCACCCAACCAACTAGCTCCTATAATTCACCCCTCCACTTT. This chain joins TRBV28 and TRBJ1-6; D call uncertain. CDR1 is MDHEN and CDR2 is SYDVKM in the germline V gene. The germline V and J ends were trimmed by 7 bases and 0 bases, with 13 bases remaining between them. CDR3 size: 16 residues.

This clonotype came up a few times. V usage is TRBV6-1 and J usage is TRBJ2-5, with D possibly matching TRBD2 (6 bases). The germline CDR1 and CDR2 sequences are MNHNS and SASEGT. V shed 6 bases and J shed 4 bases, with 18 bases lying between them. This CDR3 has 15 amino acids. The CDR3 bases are TGTGCCAGCAGCCCATCAGGAGGGCTAGCAGAGACCCAGTACTTC. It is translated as CASSPSGGLAETQYF.

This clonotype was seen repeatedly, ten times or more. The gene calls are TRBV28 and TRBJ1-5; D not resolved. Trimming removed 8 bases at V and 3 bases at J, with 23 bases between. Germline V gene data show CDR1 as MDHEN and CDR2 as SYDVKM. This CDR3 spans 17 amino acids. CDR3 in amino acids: CASWDPGKVTYNQPQHF. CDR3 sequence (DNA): TGTGCCAGCTGGGATCCGGGTAAGGTTACGTACAATCAGCCCCAGCATTTT.